The clone carrying this T cell receptor beta chain was detected only a few times. As yet, its antigen is unknown. Healthy bone marrow donors made up the donor group. Donors sampled were nominally healthy, though unrecorded immune exposures were likely. Primers included in the PCR were 60 Vbeta and 13 Jbeta primers. Data came from immunoSEQ multiplex PCR; TCRdb stores just in-frame clones and leaves some out. The sample lists fewer than 200,000 clones; 80% were seen once. The data belong to a study of cytomegalovirus exposure and HLA in healthy donors. Overall study results and limits: In a later analysis, TCR beta V- and J-gene trimming was associated with a missense DCLRE1C variant. In a later analysis, at a false discovery rate of 0.05, roughly 17,000 TCR beta sequences matched HLA alleles.

The clonotype comes from a woman aged 45-65 years in good health and CMV-seropositive. Sequencing was done on a sample of PBMCs.

The CDR3 spells CASSLEGAGAYNEQFF. DNA for the CDR3: TGTGCCAGCAGCTTAGAGGGAGCGGGAGCCTACAATGAGCAGTTCTTC. The chain combines TRBV7-8 with TRBJ2-1, with 8 bases that match TRBD2. Trimming took 1 base from V and 2 from J; bases not matched to a gene: 4. Germline V CDR1 and CDR2: SGHVS, FQNEAQ. CDR3 length equals 16 residues.